This entry lists 25 T cell receptor beta chains sequenced from one sample in a study of T cells in Graves' hyperthyroidism and ophthalmopathy. RNA transcripts gave rise to amplified TCR beta CDR3 regions. First-round RT-PCR targeting the TCR CDR3 was performed with the HTBI primer set. TCRdb reprocessed the multiplex PCR reads with MiXCR, giving one entry per CDR3 protein. The sample carries 700,000 to 850,000 distinct CDR3 sequences, approximately 36% recorded once. The sample taken for sequencing was blood. The source of these receptors is a woman aged 40-49 years with Graves' hyperthyroidism.

In this sample, this clonotype turned up a few times. This chain links TRBV28 with TRBJ1-2; possible D gene TRBD1, 6 bases. Germline V CDR1 and CDR2: MDHEN, SYDVKM. This CDR3 is built from 17 residues. Trimming shortened V by 5 bases and J by 0 bases, and 19 bases separated the two germline ends. For the CDR3, the DNA is TGTGCCAGCAGTGACCCCGACAGGCTCCTGTCTAACTATGGCTACACCTTC. It codes for CASSDPDRLLSNYGYTF.

Ten or more counts support this clonotype. This sequence joins TRBV20-1 and TRBJ2-5; 7 nucleotides match TRBD2. CDR3 length equals 14 residues. V shed 5 bases, J shed 3 bases, and the junction held 9 bases outside the gene matches. In germline, CDR1 is DFQATT, CDR2 SNEGSKA (reference sequence). The CDR3 DNA sequence: TGCAGTGCTCCCGGGCAGGGAGGGGAAGAGACCCAGTACTTC. This encodes CSAPGQGGEETQYF.

The gene calls are TRBV29-1 and TRBJ1-3; no clear D. The V end was cut by 5 bases, the J end by 7 bases, with 18 bases between. There are 14 residues in the CDR3. Germline V gene lookup returns CDR1 SQVTM and CDR2 ANQGSEA. CDR3 region: CSVQAWGQSNTIYF. The DNA of the CDR3 is TGCAGCGTTCAAGCGTGGGGTCAGTCGAACACCATATATTTT.

This clonotype has only a few counts. This chain joins TRBV12-3 or TRBV12-4 and TRBJ2-7, with TRBD1 matching 9 bases. V lost 2 bases to trimming and J lost 3 bases; unmatched junction nucleotides: 5. This CDR3 contains 15 residues. CDR3 nucleotide sequence: TGTGCCAGCAGTTTAATCGGACAGGGGATCTACGAGCAGTACTTC. This encodes CASSLIGQGIYEQYF.

The gene calls are TRBV2 and TRBJ1-5, with D perhaps matching TRBD1 (5 bases). Germline V gene data show CDR1 as SNHLY and CDR2 as FYNNEI. This CDR3 contains 16 residues. V was trimmed by 7 bases and J by 7 bases, leaving 23 bases between them. The chain's CDR3 is CASKKERGADRQPQHF. The CDR3 DNA sequence: TGTGCCAGCAAAAAAGAACGAGGGGCCGATCGACAGCCCCAGCATTTT.

Written as DNA, the CDR3 is TGTGCCTGGGCGGCGGGGCTCGGGGACACTGAAGCTTTCTTT. As protein: CAWAAGLGDTEAFF. V and J are TRBV7-9 and TRBJ1-1; tentatively, D is TRBD1 (5 bases). Germline CDR1 SEHNR, CDR2 FQNEAQ (reference sequence). V shed 11 bases and J shed 3 bases, with 19 bases lying between them. The CDR3 spans 14 residues.

This chain connects TRBV10-3 to TRBJ2-3; D is undetermined. V lost 3 bases and J 3 bases, leaving 10 bases between the germline ends. Looked up from germline, CDR1 is ENHRY and CDR2 is SYGVKD. The CDR3 is made up of 14 amino acids. The CDR3 bases are TGTGCCATCAGTGATTCGCAGACAACAGATACGCAGTATTTT. Translation: CAISDSQTTDTQYF.

The chain recombines TRBV7-2 with TRBJ2-1; D is possibly TRBD2 (6 bases). V dropped 2 bases and J dropped 10 bases, with 15 bases sitting between them. Per germline, CDR1 SGHTA and CDR2 FQGNSA. The CDR3 spans 14 residues. Here the CDR3 DNA reads TGTGCCAGCAGCTTAACCGGGACTGCGGGAGAGCAGTTCTTC. It translates to CASSLTGTAGEQFF.

Ten or more counts support this clonotype. This chain uses TRBV10-3 with TRBJ1-6, with D perhaps matching TRBD1 (5 bases). V was clipped by 0 bases and J by 12 bases, with 21 bases between them. Germline V gives CDR1 ENHRY, CDR2 SYGVKD. The length of the CDR3 is 17 residues. CDR3 nucleotides: TGTGCCATCAGTGAGTCTGGACTTGAGGACAATAGTAGACCCCTCCACTTT. It is translated as CAISESGLEDNSRPLHF.

This chain links TRBV28 with TRBJ2-5; 9 nucleotides line up with TRBD1. J gave up 5 bases and V 7 bases, and 11 bases lay outside the gene matches. CDR3 length equals 15 residues. Germline V gene sequence: CDR1 MDHEN, CDR2 SYDVKM. The CDR3: CASTLVGQGGETQYF. Here the CDR3 DNA reads TGTGCCAGCACTCTGGTGGGACAGGGAGGTGAGACCCAGTACTTC.

In this sample, this clonotype turned up a few times. A much larger clone lies a single base off, so this may be a read error. No conserved phenylalanine or tryptophan is present at the end of the CDR3, so a read error is the likely explanation. The chain joins TRBV5-5 to TRBJ1-2, with D hard to call. The V end was cut by 4 bases, the J end by 8 bases, with 15 bases between. This CDR3 comprises 13 residues. CDR1 is SGHKS and CDR2 is YYEKEE in the germline V gene (reference sequence). CDR3: CASSPRGERGYTL. For the CDR3, the DNA is TGTGCCAGCAGCCCTCGCGGGGAGAGGGGCTACACCCTC.

The rearrangement uses TRBV7-2 and TRBJ1-4; 8 nucleotides match TRBD1. This CDR3 spans 15 amino acids. V was clipped by 5 bases and J by 8 bases; unmatched bases: 10. Germline CDR1 is SGHTA and CDR2 is FQGNSA. In DNA, the CDR3 is TGTGCCAGCAGCCACGGAAGGACAGGGAACGAAAAACTGTTTTTT. Translation: CASSHGRTGNEKLFF.

CDR3 amino acids: CSVRGPKDTQYF. The CDR3, as DNA: TGCAGCGTCAGGGGACCAAAAGATACGCAGTATTTT. The chain employs TRBV29-1 and TRBJ2-3, with a weak D call TRBD1 (6 bases). The CDR3 spans 12 residues. Trimming shortened V by 6 bases and J by 5 bases, and 12 bases separated the two germline ends. CDR1 SQVTM and CDR2 ANQGSEA come from the germline V gene.

This clonotype was detected ten times or more. V is TRBV12-3 or TRBV12-4 and J is TRBJ2-6; no reliable D call. V dropped 5 bases and J dropped 2 bases, with 7 bases sitting between them. This CDR3 comprises 14 residues. The CDR3 spells CASSNDPGANVLTF. CDR3 nucleotides: TGTGCCAGCAGTAACGATCCTGGGGCCAACGTCCTGACTTTC.

Note on this clonotype: With a much larger clone just one base away, this may be a read error. The chain couples TRBV7-3 to TRBJ2-7; D tentatively reads TRBD1 or TRBD2 (5 bases each). CDR3 size: 15 residues. Germline V gene lookup returns CDR1 SGHTA and CDR2 FQGTGA. The CDR3 region is CASSPGRGASYEQYF. CDR3 sequence (DNA): TGTGCTAGCAGCCCCGGACGGGGCGCCTCCTACGAGCAGTACTTC.

The gene calls are TRBV29-1 and TRBJ1-3, with 7 bases identical to TRBD1. Germline V CDR1 and CDR2: SQVTM, ANQGSEA. Trimming took 4 bases from V and 8 from J; bases not matched to a gene: 11. CDR3 length: 14 amino acids. The CDR3 coding sequence is TGCAGCGTTGGACAGGGCGGCTATGGCTACACCATATATTTT. This gives the protein CSVGQGGYGYTIYF.

This clonotype showed up many times. This chain uses TRBV13 with TRBJ2-5; no firm D call. The CDR3 totals 13 residues. Germline V gene data show CDR1 as PRHDT and CDR2 as FYEKMQ (reference sequence). V was cut by 5 bases and J by 4 bases, with 11 bases left in between. CDR3 coding DNA: TGTGCCAGCAGCCGTTCACAGAGAGAGACCCAGTACTTC. As protein: CASSRSQRETQYF.

This clonotype was detected a few times. The rearrangement links TRBV4-1 to TRBJ1-3, with D unresolved. This CDR3 has 15 amino acids. The ends were cut back, 0 bases at V and 4 bases at J, with 10 bases in the middle. In germline, CDR1 is MGHRA, CDR2 YSYEKL. CDR3 in DNA: TGCGCCAGCAGCCAAGATCGGTCAGTGGGAAACACCATATATTTT. Protein product: CASSQDRSVGNTIYF.

This clonotype occurred many times. J is TRBJ1-1 and V is TRBV11-2; D ambiguous. Germline V gene lookup returns CDR1 SGHAT and CDR2 FQNNGV. The CDR3 is 11 residues long. With 7 bases removed from V and 3 bases from J, the gap between germline ends came to 6 bases. The CDR3 sequence is CASKGYTEAFF. The CDR3 DNA reads TGTGCCAGCAAAGGGTACACTGAAGCTTTCTTT.

This clonotype was recorded many times. The J gene is TRBJ2-5, the V gene TRBV3-1, with D unclear. This CDR3 contains 12 residues. Germline CDR1 reads LGHDT; CDR2 reads YNNKEL (reference sequence). The V and J ends lost 4 bases and 1 base respectively, with 4 bases between them. The DNA for the CDR3 is TGTGCCAGCAGCCCACTCCAAGAGACCCAGTACTTC. This translates into CASSPLQETQYF.

The chain uses TRBV20-1 and TRBJ2-7; 8 bases are a match to TRBD2. Looked up from germline, CDR1 is DFQATT and CDR2 is SNEGSKA (reference sequence). V trimming: 3 bases; J trimming: 3 bases; junction bases outside the gene matches: 7. The length of the CDR3 is 14 residues. The chain's CDR3 is CSASSPSGSYEQYF. The CDR3 region has the DNA TGCAGTGCTAGTTCCCCGAGCGGGAGCTACGAGCAGTACTTC.

The chain is built from TRBV19 and TRBJ2-3, with 8 bases lining up with TRBD2. The CDR3 consists of 14 residues. From germline, CDR1 is LNHDA and CDR2 SQIVND (reference sequence). Trimming took 6 bases from V and 2 from J; bases not matched to a gene: 4. The CDR3 sequence: CASRASGYTDTQYF. DNA of the CDR3: TGTGCCAGTAGGGCTAGCGGGTACACAGATACGCAGTATTTT. The full variable domain, completed using reference TRBV19 and TRBJ2-3, is DGGITQSPKYLFRKEGQNVTLSCEQNLNHDAMYWYRQDPGQGLRLIYYSQIVNDFQKGDIAEGYSVSREKKESFPLTVTSAQKNPTAFYLCASRASGYTDTQYFGPGTRLTVL.

This chain uses TRBV7-3 with TRBJ2-5; 9 nucleotides line up with TRBD1. V dropped 5 bases and J dropped 7; count of bases not matched to a gene: 8. Germline V lookup: CDR1 SGHTA, CDR2 FQGTGA. This CDR3 has 14 residues. CDR3 protein: CASSPGQGLGTQYF. The DNA for the CDR3 is TGTGCCAGCAGCCCGGGACAGGGCCTCGGGACCCAGTACTTC.

A few counts support this clonotype. The CDR3 nucleotides are TGTGCCAGCAGTTACTCGAACACCGCTGGAGAGCAGTACTTC. It translates to CASSYSNTAGEQYF. This chain connects TRBV6-6 to TRBJ2-7; no clear D. The CDR3 is 14 residues long. Germline loops: CDR1 MNHNY, CDR2 SVGAGI (reference sequence). The germline V and J ends were trimmed by 0 bases and 7 bases, with 13 bases remaining between them.

A few counts support this clonotype. J is TRBJ2-7 and V is TRBV7-2, with D perhaps TRBD2 (6 bases). The germline V gene has CDR1 SGHTA and CDR2 FQGNSA. With 3 bases removed from V and 2 bases from J, the gap between germline ends came to 11 bases. The CDR3 sequence is 14 residues long. CDR3: CASSLPGVPYEQYF. For the CDR3, the DNA is TGTGCCAGCAGCTTGCCGGGAGTCCCCTACGAGCAGTACTTC.